Below, 13 T cell receptor beta chains from the same sample are listed, as sequenced in a study of cytotoxic CD8 clonotypes in ibrutinib-treated CLL. TCRdb's copy holds only in-frame clones and misses some; the assay was immunoSEQ multiplex PCR. The sample has about 120,000 clones; approximately 85% are singletons. This material consisted of PBMCs, taken after 24 months of ibrutinib treatment. These receptors were obtained from a human donor with chronic lymphocytic leukemia.

The V gene is TRBV5-4, the J gene TRBJ2-7, with 7 bases aligning to TRBD2. This CDR3 spans 16 amino acids. CDR1 SGHNT and CDR2 YYREEE come from the germline V gene (reference sequence). Trimming removed 0 bases from V and 5 bases from J; junction bases left unmatched: 11. The CDR3 DNA reads TGTGCCAGCAGCTTGGGGGCCGAACGGGAGGAGAACGAGCAGTACTTC. Amino acid sequence: CASSLGAEREENEQYF. Supplemented by reference TRBV5-4 and TRBJ2-7, the full variable domain reads ETGVTQSPTHLIKTRGQQVTLRCSSQSGHNTVSWYQQALGQGPQFIFQYYREEENGRGNFPPRFSGLQFPNYSSELNVNALELDDSALYLCASSLGAEREENEQYFGPGTRLTVT.

This clone appeared once. The chain links TRBV19 to TRBJ1-1; a weak D match, TRBD1 (5 bases). The CDR3 length is 15 residues. Germline V gene lookup returns CDR1 LNHDA and CDR2 SQIVND (reference sequence). Trimming shortened V by 1 base and J by 5 bases, and 14 bases separated the two germline ends. CDR3 sequence (DNA): TGTGCCAGTAGTATAGTCTGGGGGGTTGGGACTGAAGCTTTCTTT. Translating gives CASSIVWGVGTEAFF.

The V gene is TRBV9, the J gene TRBJ1-6; 7 nucleotides match TRBD1. Germline CDR1 is SGDLS and CDR2 is YYNGEE. CDR3 length equals 17 residues. V lost 4 bases and J lost 6; bases outside the gene matches: 13. The CDR3 spells CASSSRQGSSRNSPLHF. The DNA of the CDR3 is TGTGCCAGCAGCTCCCGACAGGGATCTTCCCGTAATTCACCCCTCCACTTT.

This clone was counted a few times. This chain joins TRBV6-1 and TRBJ2-7; TRBD1 might be the D (6 bases). V was clipped by 8 bases and J by 4 bases, with 15 bases between them. Germline V gene lookup returns CDR1 MNHNS and CDR2 SASEGT. The CDR3 runs to 13 residues. The CDR3: CASRPTGLYEQYF. The CDR3 DNA is TGTGCCAGCCGACCGACAGGCTTATACGAGCAGTACTTC.

The rearrangement uses TRBV28 and TRBJ2-3, with TRBD2 matching 10 bases. Germline CDR1 MDHEN, CDR2 SYDVKM. The CDR3 has 14 amino acids. The junction had 1 base not matched to a gene; V was cut back by 5 bases and J by 2 bases. This CDR3 reads CASSLAGATDTQYF. CDR3 bases: TGTGCCAGCAGTCTAGCGGGAGCCACAGATACGCAGTATTTT.

This clone has more than one count but fewer than ten. The rearrangement uses TRBV14 and TRBJ1-1; weak D call: TRBD1 (6 bases). This CDR3 is built from 16 residues. The V end lost 0 bases, the J end lost 6 bases, and 17 bases lay between the germline ends. Germline assignment: CDR1 SGHDN and CDR2 FVKESK. The CDR3: CASSQDNGGRGSEAFF. In nucleotides, the CDR3 is TGTGCCAGCAGCCAAGATAACGGGGGGCGGGGATCTGAAGCTTTCTTT.

The rearrangement joins TRBV23-1 to TRBJ2-4; 12 bases fit TRBD1. Being an ORF, TRBV23-1 has a function that is uncertain. The CDR3 contains 24 residues. Unmatched junction bases numbered 27, after V lost 4 bases and J lost 2 bases. The CDR3 is CASSLMGEGTGGEYGEKTKNIQYF. CDR3 in DNA: TGCGCCAGCAGTCTAATGGGAGAGGGGACAGGGGGCGAGTACGGCGAGAAAACCAAAAACATTCAGTACTTC.

The chain carries TRBV4-1 and TRBJ1-6; D gene uncertain. The V gene lost 1 base and the J gene lost 6 bases, with 10 bases spanning the gap. The germline gives CDR1 MGHRA, CDR2 YSYEKL. The CDR3 length is 15 residues. The CDR3 protein is CASSQGRLINSPLHF. The CDR3 region has the DNA TGCGCCAGCAGCCAAGGCAGGCTAATTAATTCACCCCTCCACTTT.

The chain carries TRBV7-2 and TRBJ2-1; 12 bases are shared with TRBD2. The V gene end was trimmed by 4 bases and the J gene end by 10 bases; junction bases not matched to a gene: 11. Germline CDR1 is SGHTA and CDR2 is FQGNSA. This CDR3 region has 16 residues. CDR3 residues: CASSSLRLAGDPEQFF. The CDR3 nucleotides read TGTGCCAGCAGCTCCCTCCGACTAGCGGGAGATCCCGAGCAGTTCTTC. Filled out from reference TRBV7-2 and TRBJ2-1, the complete variable domain reads GAGVSQSPSNKVTEKGKDVELRCDPISGHTALYWYRQSLGQGLEFLIYFQGNSAPDKSGLPSDRFSAERTGGSVSTLTIQRTQQEDSAVYLCASSSLRLAGDPEQFFGPGTRLTVL.

The chain combines TRBV28 with TRBJ2-7; the match to TRBD2 covers 9 bases. Looked up from germline, CDR1 is MDHEN and CDR2 is SYDVKM. CDR3 length: 17 amino acids. With V trimmed by 7 bases and J by 2 bases, 15 bases remained unmatched. The CDR3, as DNA: TGTGCCAGCACCCCCCCGGTGAGCGGGAGGATGACCTACGAGCAGTACTTC. This codes for CASTPPVSGRMTYEQYF.

The chain uses TRBV4-1 and TRBJ2-7, with D possibly matching TRBD1 (7 bases). The CDR3 runs to 16 residues. V lost 3 bases and J lost 6, with 21 bases in between. Germline V lookup: CDR1 MGHRA, CDR2 YSYEKL. The CDR3 coding sequence is TGCGCCAGCAGCCAGCAAGTGCGGACAGGAGGGCTCGAGCAGTACTTC. Amino acids: CASSQQVRTGGLEQYF.

The V call is TRBV5-1, the J call TRBJ1-4; D uncertain. Trimming pared 7 bases from V and 5 bases from J, leaving 12 bases between. Germline V gene lookup returns CDR1 SGHRS and CDR2 YFSETQ. This CDR3 has 13 residues. The CDR3 DNA reads as TGCGCCAGCGGCGTGGGAGGGAATGAAAAACTGTTTTTT. Its translation: CASGVGGNEKLFF.

The rearrangement joins TRBV6-5 to TRBJ1-2, with 7 bases lining up with TRBD1. The length of the CDR3 is 13 residues. V trimming: 4 bases; J trimming: 6 bases; junction bases outside the gene matches: 5. Looked up from germline, CDR1 is MNHEY and CDR2 is SVGAGI. DNA of the CDR3: TGTGCCAGCAGTTTACAGGGGAGGGATGGCTACACCTTC. The encoded protein is CASSLQGRDGYTF.